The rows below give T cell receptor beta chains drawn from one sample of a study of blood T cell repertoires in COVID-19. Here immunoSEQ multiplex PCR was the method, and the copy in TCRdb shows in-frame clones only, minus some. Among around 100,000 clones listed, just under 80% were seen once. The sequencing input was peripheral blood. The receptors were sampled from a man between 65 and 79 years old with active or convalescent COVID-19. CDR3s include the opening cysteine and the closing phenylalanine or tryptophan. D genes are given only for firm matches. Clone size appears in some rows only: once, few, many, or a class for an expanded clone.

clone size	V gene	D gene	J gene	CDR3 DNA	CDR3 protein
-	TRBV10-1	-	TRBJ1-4	TGCGCCAGCAGTGAGGGGAGGGGTGAAAAACTGTTTTTT	CASSEGRGEKLFF
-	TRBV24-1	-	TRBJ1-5	TGTGCCACCAGTGTCGGAAGCGGGGGCCTCTACCAGCCCCAGCATTTT	CATSVGSGGLYQPQHF
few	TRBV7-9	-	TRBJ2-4	TGTGCCAGCAGCTCCCAGCTCCGGAGGGCCAAAAACATTCAGTACTTC	CASSSQLRRAKNIQYF
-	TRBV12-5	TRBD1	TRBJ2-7	TGTGCTAGTGGTTTTCGGCAGGGGGACGAGCAGTACTTC	CASGFRQGDEQYF
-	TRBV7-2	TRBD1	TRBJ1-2	TGTGCCAGCAGCCCAGGGGGATCTAACTATGGCTACACCTTC	CASSPGGSNYGYTF
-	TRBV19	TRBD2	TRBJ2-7	TGTGCCAGTAGTCGGTGGCGGGAGGATGGTGTGGCCGAGCAGTACTTC	CASSRWREDGVAEQYF
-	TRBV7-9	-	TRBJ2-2	TGTGCCAGCAGCTTTGCAGGCCCGGACACCGGGGAGCTGTTTTTT	CASSFAGPDTGELFF
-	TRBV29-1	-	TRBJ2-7	TGCAGCGTTGACCGCCAGTACGAGCAGTACTTC	CSVDRQYEQYF
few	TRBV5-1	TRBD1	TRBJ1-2	TGCGCCAGCAGTACCGCGGAAACAGGGGGCTATGGCTACACCTTC	CASSTAETGGYGYTF
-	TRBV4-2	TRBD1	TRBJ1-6	TGTGCCAGCAGCCAAGATGGACAGGGTGATTCACCCCTCCACTTT	CASSQDGQGDSPLHF
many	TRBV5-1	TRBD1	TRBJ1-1	TGCGCCAGCAGCATGACAGGGGGCTTTTACACTGAAGCTTTCTTT	CASSMTGGFYTEAFF
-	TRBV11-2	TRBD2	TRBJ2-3	TGTGCCAGCAAACTAGCGGGAACCGATACGCAGTATTTT	CASKLAGTDTQYF
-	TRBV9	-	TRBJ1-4	TGTGCCAGCAGCGTAGGAGGCAGGGCGAATGAAAAACTGTTTTTT	CASSVGGRANEKLFF
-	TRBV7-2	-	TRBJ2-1	TGTGCCAGCAGCTTAGATGGGTCGGGACACTACAATGAGCAGTTCTTC	CASSLDGSGHYNEQFF
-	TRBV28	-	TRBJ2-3	TGTGCCAGCAGAGGCCCCAGGGGAAAGACAGATACGCAGTATTTT	CASRGPRGKTDTQYF
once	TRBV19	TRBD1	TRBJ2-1	TGTGCCAGTAGGGACCGGGACAGGGGGCAGGATGAGCAGTTCTTC	CASRDRDRGQDEQFF
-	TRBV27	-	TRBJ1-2	TGTGCCAGCAGTCTAATTGGAACAGCCGATGGCTACACCTTC	CASSLIGTADGYTF
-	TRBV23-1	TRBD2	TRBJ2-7	TGCGCCAGCAGGCGGGAGGGCCTAACTAGCTCCTACGAGCAGTACTTC	CASRREGLTSSYEQYF
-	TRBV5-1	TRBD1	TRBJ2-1	TGCGCCAGCAGCAGACCGACCGGGACAGGGGGGCATGAGCAGTTCTTC	CASSRPTGTGGHEQFF
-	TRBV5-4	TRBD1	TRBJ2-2	TGTGCCAGCAGGACCGGGACAGGGGGCGCCGCCGGGGAGCTGTTTTTT	CASRTGTGGAAGELFF
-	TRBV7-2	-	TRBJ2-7	TGTGCCAGCAGCTTGGGGGCAGGACCCTACGAGCAGTACTTC	CASSLGAGPYEQYF
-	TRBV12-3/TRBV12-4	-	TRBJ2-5	TGTGCCAGCAGTTTGGTAGGGGTAGAGACCCAGTACTTC	CASSLVGVETQYF